A single T cell receptor (beta chain) is shown here with its context. This sample stems from a study of blood T cell repertoires in COVID-19. About the study: Whether acute or convalescent, the COVID-19 samples came from the United States, Italy and Spain. T cells, B-cell-depleted T cells, or PBMCs provided the cDNA or gDNA that served as material.

Original data processing: By means of reference gene primer amplification, nucleated cell counts were estimated. The assay was immunoSEQ multiplex PCR, and TCRdb's table has in-frame clones only and misses some. Clone size and the V and J calls come from that table; the DNA yielded D and trimming. The sample shows around 620,000 clones, approximately 90% of them seen only once. CDR3 size: 15 residues. V was clipped by 5 bases and J by 3 bases, with 12 bases between them. Germline CDR1 SGHNT, CDR2 YYREEE (reference sequence). The sequence was collected from a woman aged 18-29 years with acute or convalescent COVID-19. Sample: peripheral blood. The chain couples TRBV5-4 to TRBJ1-6, with D unclear. In DNA form, the CDR3 reads TGTGCCAGCAGTACAACAGCAAGCTATAATTCACCCCTCCACTTT. It yields the protein CASSTTASYNSPLHF.